The present T cell receptor beta chain was sequenced within a study of response to subunit inactivated influenza vaccine. MiXCR, applied by TCRdb to the RT-PCR reads, yields one record per CDR3 protein. The data contain fewer than 250,000 distinct CDR3 sequences, around 14% of them seen just once; the ten biggest clones take up approximately 30%. In regard to this clonotype: Antigen unknown.

Study-wide results and caveats: Each seasonal flu vaccination may recruit only limited new T cells, authors suggested.

The source material was CD8+ T cells sorted from PBMCs, sampled 5 days after vaccination. This TCR derives from a man aged 45-65 years who received an inactivated influenza vaccine.

The CDR3 protein is CASSGTRGGYTEAFF. The CDR3 nucleotides read TGTGCCAGCAGCGGAACCAGGGGAGGGTACACTGAAGCTTTCTTT. The chain uses TRBV9 and TRBJ1-1; D might be TRBD1 (6 bases). The CDR3 sequence is 15 residues long. With 3 bases removed from V and 3 bases from J, the gap between germline ends came to 15 bases. Germline loops: CDR1 SGDLS, CDR2 YYNGEE. The variable domain in full, completed from reference TRBV9 and TRBJ1-1, reads DSGVTQTPKHLITATGQRVTLRCSPRSGDLSVYWYQQSLDQGLQFLIQYYNGEERAKGNILERFSAQQFPDLHSELNLSSLELGDSALYFCASSGTRGGYTEAFFGQGTRLTVV.